The source of this TCR beta chain is a study of blood T cell repertoires in COVID-19. Study in general: T cells, B-cell-depleted T cells, or PBMCs provided the cDNA or gDNA that served as material.

V was clipped by 6 bases and J by 2 bases, with 10 bases between them. CDR1 and CDR2 from the germline V gene are MRHNA and SNTAGT. This CDR3 spans 13 amino acids. As processed by the authors: Quantification of nucleated cells was approximated via reference gene primer amplification. Profiling relied on immunoSEQ multiplex PCR, and the TCRdb table lists in-frame clones only, not all of them. From that table come the V and J calls and clone size; the DNA was used to work out D and trimming. Of approximately 260,000 clones listed, approximately 90% are singletons. This clone was picked up a small number of times.

The TCR was taken from a middle-aged woman with acute or convalescent COVID-19. Sequences were obtained from peripheral blood. The V gene is TRBV6-4, the J gene TRBJ1-1; D perhaps matches TRBD1 (5 bases). CDR3 in amino acids: CASSETANTEAFF. The CDR3 DNA reads TGTGCCAGCAGCGAGACAGCTAACACTGAAGCTTTCTTT.